The 28 T cell receptor beta chains given below trace back to one sample, sequenced in a study of cytomegalovirus exposure and HLA in healthy donors. The PCR used 60 Vbeta and 13 Jbeta primers. Method: immunoSEQ multiplex PCR; TCRdb's copy keeps in-frame clones and lacks some. The sample has about 130,000 clones; around 69% are singletons. Sequenced: PBMCs. These receptors were collected from a human donor in good health.

This clone was seen just once. The chain has TRBV5-1 and TRBJ1-2; a weak D match, TRBD1 (5 bases). The CDR3 length is 13 residues. Looked up from germline, CDR1 is SGHRS and CDR2 is YFSETQ. V was shortened by 3 bases and J by 6 bases, with 12 bases between the two germline ends. The CDR3: CASSSGFRHGYTF. CDR3 bases: TGCGCCAGCAGCTCAGGGTTCCGCCATGGCTACACCTTC.

This clone came up a few times. The rearrangement links TRBV5-5 to TRBJ1-2; possibly TRBD1 for D (6 bases). The V and J ends lost 1 base and 2 bases respectively, with 21 bases between them. The CDR3 runs 18 residues. Germline V gene sequence: CDR1 SGHKS, CDR2 YYEKEE (reference sequence). The CDR3 sequence is CASSLFTTLTGMNYGYTF. The CDR3 DNA reads TGTGCCAGCAGCTTGTTTACCACACTGACAGGAATGAACTATGGCTACACCTTC.

This clone was observed once. One junction end disagrees with the germline gene, perhaps due to a read error. Other nucleotide sequences in the sample specify the same CDR3. The chain carries TRBV30 and TRBJ1-1; 7 bases match TRBD1. This CDR3 spans 16 amino acids. Germline V gene lookup returns CDR1 GTSNPN and CDR2 SVGIG (reference sequence). CDR3 residues: CAWSKWGTAMNTEAFF. In DNA form, the CDR3 reads TGTGCCTGGAGTAAGTGGGGGACAGCCATGAACACTGAGGCTTTCTTT.

This sequence joins TRBV30 and TRBJ1-3; 9 nucleotides line up with TRBD1. J was trimmed by 3 bases and V by 0 bases; bases with no gene match: 6. This CDR3 has 16 amino acids. CDR1 and CDR2 from the germline V gene are GTSNPN and SVGIG (reference sequence). CDR3 residues: CAWSVQGQGSGNTIYF. The CDR3 nucleotides are TGTGCCTGGAGTGTACAAGGACAGGGGAGTGGAAACACCATATATTTT.

The chain carries TRBV6-1 and TRBJ1-5; 7 positions match TRBD1. V was pared by 7 bases and J by 2 bases, with 5 bases of the junction left unmatched. CDR1 and CDR2 (germline): MNHNS, SASEGT. This CDR3 region has 14 residues. The CDR3 coding sequence is TGTGCCAGCATTAAAACAGGGGGCAATCAGCCCCAGCATTTT. Translated, it gives CASIKTGGNQPQHF.

The rearrangement joins TRBV4-2 to TRBJ1-2, with a weak D call TRBD1 (5 bases). This CDR3 region has 13 residues. V lost 0 bases and J lost 8, with 10 bases in between. Germline V gene sequence: CDR1 LGHNA, CDR2 YNFKEQ. CDR3 protein: CASSQDQGWGYTF. The CDR3 DNA sequence: TGTGCCAGCAGCCAAGACCAGGGATGGGGCTACACCTTC.

This clone appeared a single time. The V call is TRBV4-1, the J call TRBJ2-1; 8 nucleotides match TRBD2. CDR1 is MGHRA and CDR2 is YSYEKL in the germline V gene. This CDR3 has 15 residues. V lost 3 bases to trimming and J lost 5 bases; unmatched junction nucleotides: 6. CDR3 DNA sequence: TGCGCCAGCAGCCAGGGTAGCGGGATTAACAATGAGCAGTTCTTC. This encodes CASSQGSGINNEQFF.

This clone has only one observation. The V and J genes are TRBV4-1 and TRBJ1-1, with D tentatively TRBD1 (5 bases). The germline V and J ends were trimmed by 0 bases and 3 bases, with 14 bases remaining between them. This CDR3 comprises 16 residues. Germline assignment: CDR1 MGHRA and CDR2 YSYEKL. CDR3 coding DNA: TGCGCCAGCAGCCAAGATGGGGGGGGAAGTGACACTGAAGCTTTCTTT. Translating gives CASSQDGGGSDTEAFF.

This chain connects TRBV13 to TRBJ2-1, with 10 bases lining up with TRBD1. The length of the CDR3 is 16 residues. Germline assignment: CDR1 PRHDT and CDR2 FYEKMQ (reference sequence). The V and J ends lost 2 bases and 1 base, in that order; junction bases with no gene match: 2. CDR3 in DNA: TGTGCCAGCAGCTTAAGGGGACAGGGGTCCTACAATGAGCAGTTCTTC. Amino acids: CASSLRGQGSYNEQFF.

This clone has only a few counts. CDR3 sequence: CASSPIFAQQETQYF. Written as DNA, the CDR3 is TGTGCCAGCTCACCAATATTCGCACAGCAAGAGACCCAGTACTTC. The chain recombines TRBV18 with TRBJ2-5; D is unclear. The CDR3 is made up of 15 amino acids. In germline, CDR1 is KGHSH, CDR2 LQKENI. The germline V and J ends were trimmed by 2 bases and 2 bases, with 12 bases remaining between them.

The V and J genes are TRBV4-2 and TRBJ2-7, with TRBD2 matching 7 bases. The CDR3 is made up of 15 amino acids. CDR1 and CDR2 from the germline V gene are LGHNA and YNFKEQ. Unmatched junction bases numbered 10, after V lost 0 bases and J lost 8 bases. CDR3 in amino acids: CASSQDTSAILQQYF. CDR3 in DNA: TGTGCCAGCAGCCAAGATACTAGCGCCATCTTACAGCAGTACTTC.

The chain employs TRBV28 and TRBJ2-5; a weak D match, TRBD2 (6 bases). V lost 10 bases, J lost 4 bases, and 22 bases lay in between. This CDR3 has 15 residues. Germline lookup yields CDR1 MDHEN and CDR2 SYDVKM. The CDR3 reads CANGVWAGIVETQYF. CDR3 DNA sequence: TGTGCCAACGGGGTCTGGGCGGGGATAGTAGAGACCCAGTACTTC. The entire variable domain, with the rest obtained from reference TRBV28 and TRBJ2-5, is as follows: DVKVTQSSRYLVKRTGEKVFLECVQDMDHENMFWYRQDPGLGLRLIYFSYDVKMKEKGDIPEGYSVSREKKERFSLILESASTNQTSMYLCANGVWAGIVETQYFGPGTRLLVL.

This chain connects TRBV2 to TRBJ1-2; D perhaps matches TRBD1 (5 bases). The germline CDR1 and CDR2 sequences are SNHLY and FYNNEI. The CDR3 runs 15 residues. Trimming removed 6 bases from V and 0 bases from J, with 14 bases in between. The CDR3 sequence: CASRGGSLANYGYTF. Here the CDR3 DNA reads TGTGCCAGCAGGGGGGGGTCCTTAGCTAACTATGGCTACACCTTC.

In the case of this clone: One end of the junction varies from germline; a read error may be responsible. The rearrangement joins TRBV5-4 to TRBJ2-7; tentative D call: TRBD1 (7 bases). Germline lookup yields CDR1 SGHNT and CDR2 YYREEE (reference sequence). This CDR3 contains 17 residues. CDR3 loop: CASRLGVGRARGDEQYF. The CDR3 DNA sequence: TGTGCCAGCCGCTTGGGGGTTGGCCGGGCCAGGGGGGACGAGCAGTACTTC.

This clone has just one count. The V call is TRBV5-4, the J call TRBJ2-2; D is ambiguous. V was shortened by 1 base and J by 5 bases, with 21 bases between the two germline ends. This CDR3 is built from 18 residues. Germline values: CDR1 SGHNT, CDR2 YYREEE (reference sequence). The CDR3 is CASSLPPPAYGATGELFF. The DNA of the CDR3 is TGTGCCAGCAGCTTGCCACCCCCCGCTTATGGAGCAACCGGGGAGCTGTTTTTT.

The chain has TRBV5-1 and TRBJ1-4; 7 bases fit TRBD1. CDR1 SGHRS and CDR2 YFSETQ come from the germline V gene. The V gene end was trimmed by 4 bases and the J gene end by 7 bases; junction bases not matched to a gene: 7. The CDR3 length is 14 residues. The CDR3 protein is CASSPDRVAEKLFF. The CDR3 region has the DNA TGCGCCAGCAGCCCCGACAGGGTGGCTGAAAAACTGTTTTTT. The full variable domain, with the rest looked up from reference TRBV5-1 and TRBJ1-4, is KAGVTQTPRYLIKTRGQQVTLSCSPISGHRSVSWYQQTPGQGLQFLFEYFSETQRNKGNFPGRFSGRQFSNSRSEMNVSTLELGDSALYLCASSPDRVAEKLFFGSGTQLSVL.

In regard to this clone: Germline is not matched at one junction end, which may reflect a read error. The chain couples TRBV7-7 to TRBJ2-5; 8 nucleotides agree with TRBD2. CDR1 and CDR2 from the germline V gene are SSHAT and FNYEAQ (reference sequence). The CDR3 extends over 15 amino acids. For the CDR3, the DNA is TGTGCTAGCAGCCCGGCGGGACTAGGGCAAGAGACCCAGTACTTC. Amino acid sequence: CASSPAGLGQETQYF.

This clone was counted only a few times. The rearrangement joins TRBV6-1 to TRBJ1-6; a weak D match, TRBD1 (5 bases). From germline, CDR1 is MNHNS and CDR2 SASEGT. With 3 bases removed from V and 7 bases from J, the gap between germline ends came to 10 bases. This CDR3 spans 14 amino acids. This CDR3 reads CASSDRVENSPLHF. CDR3 nucleotides: TGTGCCAGCAGTGACAGGGTCGAGAATTCACCCCTCCACTTT.

The gene calls are TRBV9 and TRBJ2-1; D perhaps matches TRBD2 (5 bases). Trimming pared 2 bases from V and 3 bases from J, leaving 9 bases between. Germline values: CDR1 SGDLS, CDR2 YYNGEE. There are 14 residues in the CDR3. For the CDR3, the DNA is TGTGCCAGCAGCGTTCTCGGGGACTACAATGAGCAGTTCTTC. It codes for CASSVLGDYNEQFF.

In its sample, this clone was seen a few times. The chain joins TRBV7-9 to TRBJ2-7; D remains ambiguous. Germline CDR1 SEHNR, CDR2 FQNEAQ (reference sequence). The length of the CDR3 is 15 residues. V was clipped by 5 bases and J by 2 bases, with 16 bases between them. The CDR3 DNA reads as TGTGCCAGCAGCACCCACAGTGGCCTAACCTACGAGCAGTACTTC. As protein: CASSTHSGLTYEQYF.

This chain joins TRBV5-6 and TRBJ2-2; 7 nucleotides agree with TRBD1. The V segment lost 0 bases and the J segment 6 bases; nucleotides outside the gene matches: 8. Germline CDR1 reads SGHDT; CDR2 reads YYEEEE. This CDR3 has 16 amino acids. The CDR3 region is CASSLVTGAIAGELFF. The CDR3 DNA sequence: TGTGCCAGCAGCTTGGTTACAGGGGCGATTGCCGGGGAGCTGTTTTTT.

The chain links TRBV2 to TRBJ2-7; D is perhaps TRBD1 (5 bases). Germline CDR1 is SNHLY and CDR2 is FYNNEI. V shed 4 bases and J shed 4 bases, with 17 bases lying between them. The CDR3 is made up of 15 amino acids. This CDR3 is CASSGEGQGRYEQYF. CDR3 DNA: TGTGCCAGCAGTGGAGAAGGGCAGGGAAGGTACGAGCAGTACTTC.

The gene calls are TRBV6-1 and TRBJ1-1; 9 bases agree with TRBD1. CDR1 is MNHNS and CDR2 is SASEGT in the germline V gene. The CDR3 length is 13 residues. The ends lost 9 bases at V and 7 bases at J; junction bases unmatched: 9. Here the CDR3 DNA reads TGTGCCAGTTACAGGGGGCATTTTAGTGAAGCTTTCTTT. This encodes CASYRGHFSEAFF.

This rearrangement joins TRBV7-9 to TRBJ2-5, with 8 bases identical to TRBD1. The germline gives CDR1 SEHNR, CDR2 FQNEAQ (reference sequence). The CDR3 is 16 residues long. Germline trimming cut 5 bases from V and 5 bases from J; bases unmatched to any gene: 13. CDR3 bases: TGTGCCAGCAGCGTAGAAACCCCAGGGGGCTCGGAGACCCAGTACTTC. This codes for CASSVETPGGSETQYF.

The chain is built from TRBV6-4 and TRBJ2-7; tentatively, D is TRBD2 (6 bases). The CDR3 runs to 17 residues. V gave up 2 bases and J gave up 5 bases, with 22 bases separating them. CDR1 MRHNA and CDR2 SNTAGT come from the germline V gene. CDR3 nucleotide sequence: TGTGCCAGCAGTGACCCTATTTTTGCGGGGTTCCCTCACGAGCAGTACTTC. Its protein is CASSDPIFAGFPHEQYF.

The CDR3 is CASSLEGSTNEKLFF. CDR3 nucleotides: TGTGCCAGCAGTTTAGAGGGTTCAACTAATGAAAAACTGTTTTTT. The rearrangement uses TRBV28 and TRBJ1-4, with D uncertain. The CDR3 is made up of 15 amino acids. Germline-derived CDR1 and CDR2 are MDHEN and SYDVKM. Trimming took off 2 bases at V and 0 bases at J, with 7 bases between the two ends.

This clone was counted only a few times. The chain combines TRBV5-5 with TRBJ1-1, with D maybe TRBD1 (6 bases). With 4 bases removed from V and 1 base from J, the gap between germline ends came to 14 bases. Germline lookup yields CDR1 SGHKS and CDR2 YYEKEE (reference sequence). The CDR3 has 15 residues. The CDR3 here is CASSPWGQGNTEAFF. In DNA, the CDR3 is TGTGCCAGCAGCCCATGGGGGCAGGGGAACACTGAAGCTTTCTTT.

The chain links TRBV5-6 to TRBJ2-5; TRBD2 aligns across 8 bases. TRBJ2-7 matches the DNA end more closely, so the J call is doubtful. This CDR3 comprises 15 residues. The germline V gene has CDR1 SGHDT and CDR2 YYEEEE. This CDR3 reads CASSLGGLAGHEQYF. The CDR3 DNA follows: TGTGCCAGCAGCTTGGGAGGACTAGCAGGGCACGAGCAGTACTTC.